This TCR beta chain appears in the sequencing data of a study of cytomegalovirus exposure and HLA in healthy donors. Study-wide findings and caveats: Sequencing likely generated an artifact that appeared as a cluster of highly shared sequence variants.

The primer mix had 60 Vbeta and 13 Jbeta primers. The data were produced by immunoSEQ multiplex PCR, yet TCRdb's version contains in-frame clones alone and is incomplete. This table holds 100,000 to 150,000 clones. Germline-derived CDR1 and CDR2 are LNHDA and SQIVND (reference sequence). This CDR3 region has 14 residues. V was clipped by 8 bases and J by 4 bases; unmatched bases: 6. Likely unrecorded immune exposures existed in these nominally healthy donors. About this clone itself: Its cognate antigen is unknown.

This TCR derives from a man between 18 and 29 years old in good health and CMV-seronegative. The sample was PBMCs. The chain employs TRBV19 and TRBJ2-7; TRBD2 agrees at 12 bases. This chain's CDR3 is CASQQTSGSYEQYF. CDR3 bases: TGTGCCAGTCAACAGACTAGCGGGAGTTACGAGCAGTACTTC.